The T cell receptor (beta chain) described here comes from a study of blood T cell repertoires in COVID-19. About the research overall: There were acute and convalescent COVID-19 samples, and they came from the United States, Italy and Spain. T cells, B-cell-depleted T cells, or PBMCs provided the cDNA or gDNA that served as material.

V gave up 0 bases and J gave up 2 bases, with 4 bases separating them. Per the germline V gene, CDR1 is LGHNA and CDR2 is YSLEER. CDR3 length: 13 amino acids. In the case of this clone: Other DNA variants within this sample encode the same CDR3.

The protocol was immunoSEQ multiplex PCR, while the TCRdb copy is restricted to in-frame clones and leaves out a portion. The table records roughly 140,000 clones, almost 90% of them present only once. The clonotype was recovered from a human donor in a cohort sampled during active COVID-19. This rearrangement joins TRBV4-3 to TRBJ1-2; no definite D call. The sequenced material came from peripheral blood. The CDR3, as DNA: TGCGCCAGCAGCCAAGACAGAAACTATGGCTACACCTTC. Its translation is CASSQDRNYGYTF.